The 30 T cell receptor beta chains below come from one sample, sequenced in a study of blood T cell repertoires in COVID-19. The method was immunoSEQ multiplex PCR; TCRdb's version includes in-frame clones alone and lacks a portion of them. This repertoire shows 100,000 to 120,000 clones, approximately 88% found once; its top ten account for about 7.3%. The sample was peripheral blood. Receptor source: a woman between 40 and 55 years old with acute or convalescent COVID-19.

V and J are TRBV10-3 and TRBJ1-1; TRBD1 might be the D (6 bases). Germline lookup yields CDR1 ENHRY and CDR2 SYGVKD. The germline V and J ends were trimmed by 8 bases and 8 bases, with 30 bases remaining between them. CDR3 length: 17 amino acids. The DNA for the CDR3 is TGTGCCATCGGCGATATGAGTAGTGGGGGCGCCGCGAAAGAAGCTTTCTTT. Amino acids: CAIGDMSSGGAAKEAFF.

Note on this clone: Other nucleotide sequences from this sample produce the same CDR3. The CDR3 nucleotides read TGCGCCAGCAGCCTGGACAGCCTCTCTGGAAACACCATATATTTT. Its translation: CASSLDSLSGNTIYF. V gene TRBV5-1 combines with J gene TRBJ1-3; tentative D call: TRBD1 (6 bases). V was pared by 4 bases and J by 0 bases, with 11 bases between. The CDR3 has 15 residues. Per the germline V gene, CDR1 is SGHRS and CDR2 is YFSETQ.

This chain links TRBV10-3 with TRBJ1-6; D is perhaps TRBD1 (6 bases). The germline V gene encodes CDR1 ENHRY and CDR2 SYGVKD. This CDR3 contains 14 residues. V lost 6 bases to trimming and J lost 10 bases, with 16 bases between them. The CDR3 coding sequence is TGTGCCATCAGGGACCGGGACACCATATCACCCCTCCACTTT. Encoded protein: CAIRDRDTISPLHF.

This clone was counted a few times. V gene TRBV19 combines with J gene TRBJ1-5, with TRBD1 matching over 11 bases. Trimming took 8 bases from V and 7 from J; bases not matched to a gene: 4. Germline V gene data show CDR1 as LNHDA and CDR2 as SQIVND (reference sequence). The CDR3 covers 13 residues. The CDR3 nucleotides are TGTGCCAGTGGGACAGGGGGATGGCAGCCCCAGCATTTT. This codes for CASGTGGWQPQHF.

V is TRBV19 and J is TRBJ1-2; TRBD1 might be the D (5 bases). V lost 0 bases and J lost 7, with 9 bases in between. Germline V gene lookup returns CDR1 LNHDA and CDR2 SQIVND (reference sequence). CDR3 length: 13 amino acids. This chain's CDR3 is CASSIEGLRGYTF. The CDR3 DNA reads as TGTGCCAGTAGTATAGAGGGGCTGCGTGGCTACACCTTC.

The chain is built from TRBV4-1 and TRBJ1-1; D may be TRBD1 (5 bases). Trimming cost V 0 bases and J 4 bases, with 12 bases left between them. Germline V lookup: CDR1 MGHRA, CDR2 YSYEKL. The CDR3 runs 15 residues. CDR3 nucleotide sequence: TGCGCCAGCAGCCAAGACGGGGCGGGGGGCACTGAAGCTTTCTTT. Translated, it gives CASSQDGAGGTEAFF.

This clone was seen only a few times. The chain combines TRBV19 with TRBJ2-4, with D tentatively TRBD2 (6 bases). Deletions cut 3 bases from V and 8 bases from J, with 8 bases between. This CDR3 is built from 12 residues. The germline CDR1 and CDR2 sequences are LNHDA and SQIVND (reference sequence). The DNA of the CDR3 is TGTGCCAGTAGTATCGGCGGGGACATTCAGTACTTC. Encoded protein: CASSIGGDIQYF.

The chain carries TRBV20-1 and TRBJ2-1; no definite D call. CDR1 is DFQATT, CDR2 SNEGSKA, per germline (reference sequence). The CDR3 extends over 11 amino acids. V was trimmed by 0 bases and J by 10 bases, leaving 7 bases between them. CDR3 amino acids: CSARDPTEQFF. The CDR3 DNA is TGCAGTGCTAGAGATCCGACAGAGCAGTTCTTC.

The V call is TRBV3-1 (or the pseudogene TRBV3-2), the J call TRBJ1-2, with D possibly being TRBD1 (5 bases). Per the germline V gene, CDR1 is LGHDT and CDR2 is YNNKEL (reference sequence). The CDR3 extends over 12 amino acids. Deletions cut 7 bases from V and 2 bases from J, with 8 bases between. CDR3 sequence reads: CASTGLNYGYTF. DNA of the CDR3: TGTGCCAGCACAGGGCTGAACTATGGCTACACCTTC.

V is TRBV19 and J is TRBJ1-1, with D possibly matching TRBD1 (5 bases). The CDR3 runs 14 residues. Trimming left V 7 bases short and J 4 bases short, with 16 bases between. Germline CDR1 is LNHDA and CDR2 is SQIVND (reference sequence). CDR3 in DNA: TGTGCCAGTAACCTGGACGGGGGACGCACTGAAGCTTTCTTT. Its translation: CASNLDGGRTEAFF.

The chain has TRBV5-1 and TRBJ2-3; D perhaps matches TRBD1 (6 bases). Germline V gene sequence: CDR1 SGHRS, CDR2 YFSETQ. Deletions cut 0 bases from V and 6 bases from J, with 17 bases between. CDR3 length equals 16 residues. The CDR3 DNA reads TGCGCCAGCAGCTTGGCCGGGACACTGACGGGGGATACGCAGTATTTT. This encodes CASSLAGTLTGDTQYF.

V gene TRBV2 combines with J gene TRBJ1-1; 9 bases are a match to TRBD1. V shed 6 bases and J 0 bases; nucleotides not matched to a gene: 5. Germline V gene sequence: CDR1 SNHLY, CDR2 FYNNEI. CDR3 length: 15 amino acids. The CDR3 DNA reads TGTGCCAGCAGCTTACAGGGGGCGGTGAACACTGAAGCTTTCTTT. Encoded protein: CASSLQGAVNTEAFF.

J is TRBJ1-4 and V is TRBV24-1; 7 nucleotides align to TRBD1. V was pared by 6 bases and J by 13 bases, with 10 bases of the junction left unmatched. Per the germline V gene, CDR1 is KGHDR and CDR2 is SFDVKD. The length of the CDR3 is 13 residues. For the CDR3, the DNA is TGTGCCACCAGTAATCCCTCGACAGGGCTACTGTTTTTT. Protein sequence: CATSNPSTGLLFF.

The V gene is TRBV18, the J gene TRBJ2-6; maybe TRBD1 (5 bases). The length of the CDR3 is 15 residues. Germline assignment: CDR1 KGHSH and CDR2 LQKENI. V dropped 1 base and J dropped 4 bases, with 8 bases sitting between them. In DNA form, the CDR3 reads TGTGCCAGCTCACCACTAAAGGGGGGGGCCAACGTCCTGACTTTC. Amino acid sequence: CASSPLKGGANVLTF.

CDR3 DNA: TGTGCCAGCAGCTTAGCGGGGGTATCGTCAGATACGCAGTATTTT. It yields the protein CASSLAGVSSDTQYF. The rearrangement links TRBV5-6 to TRBJ2-3, with 8 bases identical to TRBD2. Trimming at V came to 2 bases and at J to 4 bases, leaving 6 bases not matched to a gene. The germline V gene has CDR1 SGHDT and CDR2 YYEEEE. The CDR3 runs to 15 residues. The full variable domain, its missing parts supplied by reference TRBV5-6 and TRBJ2-3, is DAGVTQSPTHLIKTRGQQVTLRCSPKSGHDTVSWYQQALGQGPQFIFQYYEEEERQRGNFPDRFSGHQFPNYSSELNVNALLLGDSALYLCASSLAGVSSDTQYFGPGTRLTVL.

The chain uses TRBV19 and TRBJ1-1; 9 bases fit TRBD1. J was trimmed by 11 bases and V by 2 bases; bases with no gene match: 9. Germline V gene lookup returns CDR1 LNHDA and CDR2 SQIVND (reference sequence). CDR3 size: 14 residues. CDR3 region: CASSIMTRQGGAFF. CDR3 DNA: TGTGCCAGTAGTATAATGACGCGACAGGGGGGGGCTTTCTTT.

This clone was counted a few times. The rearrangement joins TRBV6-5 to TRBJ2-7, with a tentative D call TRBD2 (5 bases). The length of the CDR3 is 15 residues. Germline CDR1 MNHEY, CDR2 SVGAGI. Trimming left V 6 bases short and J 0 bases short, with 15 bases between. The CDR3 coding sequence is TGTGCCAGCAGACGGGGTGGGCCCACCTCCTACGAGCAGTACTTC. Its translation: CASRRGGPTSYEQYF.

The chain uses TRBV5-1 and TRBJ2-2; a weak D match, TRBD1 (6 bases). V dropped 3 bases and J dropped 4 bases, with 16 bases sitting between them. This CDR3 spans 16 amino acids. Germline CDR1 SGHRS, CDR2 YFSETQ. DNA for the CDR3: TGCGCCAGCAGCTCGGGACACCCCGGTGGCACCGGGGAGCTGTTTTTT. It encodes CASSSGHPGGTGELFF.

This chain uses TRBV4-3 with TRBJ1-2; 8 bases line up with TRBD1. Germline lookup yields CDR1 LGHNA and CDR2 YSLEER. Trimming at V came to 1 base and at J to 8 bases, leaving 9 bases not matched to a gene. There are 15 residues in the CDR3. The CDR3: CASSQGVGQGEGYTF. As DNA, the CDR3 is TGCGCCAGCAGCCAAGGGGTCGGACAGGGAGAAGGCTACACCTTC.

V and J are TRBV2 and TRBJ2-1; 11 nucleotides line up with TRBD2. This CDR3 is 15 amino acids long. V trimming: 5 bases; J trimming: 0 bases; junction bases outside the gene matches: 0. CDR1 and CDR2 (germline): SNHLY, FYNNEI. Here the CDR3 reads CASSLAGGSYNEQFF. The CDR3 nucleotides read TGTGCCAGCAGTCTAGCGGGGGGCTCCTACAATGAGCAGTTCTTC. Variable domain in full (rest from reference TRBV2 and TRBJ2-1): EPEVTQTPSHQVTQMGQEVILRCVPISNHLYFYWYRQILGQKVEFLVSFYNNEISEKSEIFDDQFSVERPDGSNFTLKIRSTKLEDSAMYFCASSLAGGSYNEQFFGPGTRLTVL.

The gene calls are TRBV5-4 and TRBJ1-6; no clear D. Trimming took off 0 bases at V and 5 bases at J, with 15 bases between the two ends. CDR3 length: 17 amino acids. Germline CDR1 SGHNT, CDR2 YYREEE (reference sequence). In DNA form, the CDR3 reads TGTGCCAGCAGCTTGGGAGCTTCGAGCGCCGATAATTCACCCCTCCACTTT. It codes for CASSLGASSADNSPLHF.

V is TRBV18 and J is TRBJ1-6, with TRBD1 as a possible D gene (5 bases). The CDR3 extends over 14 amino acids. The germline gives CDR1 KGHSH, CDR2 LQKENI. Trimming left V 2 bases short and J 7 bases short, with 9 bases between. The CDR3 region is CASSPNPGNSPLHF. Written as DNA, the CDR3 is TGTGCCAGCTCACCAAACCCAGGGAATTCACCCCTCCACTTT.

The chain combines TRBV5-6 with TRBJ1-6, with 7 positions matching TRBD1. Germline CDR1 and CDR2: SGHDT and YYEEEE. The V segment lost 0 bases and the J segment 7 bases; nucleotides outside the gene matches: 10. The CDR3 has 17 amino acids. CDR3 loop: CASSLGVRTGRNSPLHF. The CDR3 nucleotides read TGTGCCAGCAGCTTGGGTGTTCGGACAGGTAGAAATTCACCCCTCCACTTT.

The rearrangement joins TRBV19 to TRBJ1-5; D remains ambiguous. Trimming cost V 1 base and J 7 bases, with 14 bases left between them. This CDR3 is 15 amino acids long. Germline CDR1 reads LNHDA; CDR2 reads SQIVND (reference sequence). The CDR3 region has the DNA TGTGCCAGTAGTATAGCCGGTCCTTCGGGGCAGCCCCAGCATTTT. Translation gives CASSIAGPSGQPQHF.

J is TRBJ1-1 and V is TRBV3-1 (or the pseudogene TRBV3-2), with TRBD1 identical over 10 bases. The V gene's germline CDR1 is LGHDT and CDR2 YNNKEL (reference sequence). The CDR3 spans 13 residues. The V and J ends lost 4 bases and 11 bases, in that order; junction bases with no gene match: 7. Here the CDR3 reads CASSPWTGGFAFF. The CDR3 DNA reads as TGTGCCAGCAGCCCTTGGACAGGGGGTTTCGCTTTCTTT.

This chain joins TRBV2 and TRBJ1-2, with 7 bases matching TRBD1. Per germline, CDR1 SNHLY and CDR2 FYNNEI. J gave up 4 bases and V 1 base, and 6 bases lay outside the gene matches. CDR3 length: 15 residues. The CDR3 DNA follows: TGTGCCAGCAGTGAAGGACAGGGTAACAGCTATGGCTACACCTTC. It yields the protein CASSEGQGNSYGYTF.

This clone occurred a few times. This sequence joins TRBV19 and TRBJ1-2; 9 positions match TRBD1. With V trimmed by 3 bases and J by 7 bases, 6 bases remained unmatched. Germline V gives CDR1 LNHDA, CDR2 SQIVND (reference sequence). The CDR3 is 14 residues long. The CDR3 DNA reads TGTGCCAGTAGTATGGGGACAGGGATAGGTGGCTACACCTTC. Translation: CASSMGTGIGGYTF.

The V and J genes are TRBV5-5 and TRBJ1-2, with 10 positions matching TRBD1. V was pared by 0 bases and J by 4 bases, with 3 bases of the junction left unmatched. Germline CDR1 reads SGHKS; CDR2 reads YYEKEE (reference sequence). The CDR3 loop spans 15 amino acids. The CDR3 reads CASSLEGTGVYGYTF. DNA of the CDR3: TGTGCCAGCAGCTTGGAAGGGACAGGGGTCTATGGCTACACCTTC.

This chain uses TRBV9 with TRBJ1-3; 10 bases line up with TRBD1. The V segment lost 0 bases and the J segment 6 bases; nucleotides outside the gene matches: 9. Germline V gives CDR1 SGDLS, CDR2 YYNGEE. This CDR3 has 17 amino acids. Written as DNA, the CDR3 is TGTGCCAGCAGCGTAGATAGTTGGGACAGGGGATCAAACACCATATATTTT. Its protein product is CASSVDSWDRGSNTIYF.

This chain joins TRBV19 and TRBJ2-6; TRBD1 matches 7 bases. Trimming cost V 3 bases and J 1 base; bases outside gene matches: 9. CDR3 length equals 18 residues. The germline gives CDR1 LNHDA, CDR2 SQIVND (reference sequence). Here the CDR3 DNA reads TGTGCCAGTAGTATTGTGGGACAGCATTTGTCTGGGGCCAACGTCCTGACTTTC. It yields the protein CASSIVGQHLSGANVLTF.